The 5 T cell receptor beta chains below were found in one sample sequenced in a study of identical twins (TCRdb year 2016). Libraries were made using 5' RACE. Sequenced using an Illumina HiSeq 2000. Clones were called with MiXCR by TCRdb after fastp trimmed the public reads at Q25, and only in-frame beta chains were retained. Rows matching on CDR3 protein sequence are summarized as one entry with the most common DNA and genes. In this sample the table shows 1.5 million to 2 million distinct CDR3 sequences, 25% to 35% of which occur a single time. Under 0.35% of the sample is in the top ten clones. Source material: cord blood. These receptor sequences come from a newborn girl in good health.

This clonotype has only a few counts. The gene calls are TRBV6-1 and TRBJ2-7; D remains unclear. The CDR3 contains 13 residues. V was trimmed by 10 bases and J by 0 bases, leaving 13 bases between them. Germline values: CDR1 MNHNS, CDR2 SASEGT. The CDR3 sequence: CATETDTSYEQYF. CDR3 nucleotides: TGTGCCACCGAGACCGACACCTCCTACGAGCAGTACTTC.

The V and J genes are TRBV20-1 and TRBJ2-5; D gene unclear. Per germline, CDR1 DFQATT and CDR2 SNEGSKA (reference sequence). This CDR3 comprises 11 residues. The V and J ends lost 6 bases and 4 bases respectively, with 9 bases between them. Written as DNA, the CDR3 is TGCAGTGCATGGACCCGAGAGACCCAGTACTTC. Translating it yields CSAWTRETQYF.

This clonotype was seen more than once but under ten times. The chain has TRBV11-2 and TRBJ2-1; no reliable D call. Germline assignment: CDR1 SGHAT and CDR2 FQNNGV. The CDR3 has 12 amino acids. Between the trimmed V and J ends, which lost 5 bases and 10 bases, there was a span of 12 bases. CDR3 loop: CASSLRRKEQFF. CDR3 sequence (DNA): TGTGCCAGCAGCCTGCGCCGGAAGGAGCAGTTCTTC.

This clonotype was counted only a few times. This chain links TRBV29-1 with TRBJ2-1; the match to TRBD2 covers 7 bases. The V gene's germline CDR1 is SQVTM and CDR2 ANQGSEA. The CDR3 extends over 16 amino acids. V shed 3 bases and J 4 bases; nucleotides not matched to a gene: 12. CDR3: CSVDSILWGGYNEQFF. For the CDR3, the DNA is TGCAGCGTTGACTCCATTTTGTGGGGGGGATACAATGAGCAGTTCTTC.

On this clonotype: Its ends do not fully match the called genes, so a read error is possible. J is TRBJ2-7 and V is TRBV12-3 or TRBV12-4, with 14 bases matching TRBD2. The CDR3 sequence is 15 residues long. The CDR3 DNA reads TGTGCCAACAGTGTGACTAGCGGGGGGGCCTACGAGCAGTACTTC. It specifies CANSVTSGGAYEQYF.